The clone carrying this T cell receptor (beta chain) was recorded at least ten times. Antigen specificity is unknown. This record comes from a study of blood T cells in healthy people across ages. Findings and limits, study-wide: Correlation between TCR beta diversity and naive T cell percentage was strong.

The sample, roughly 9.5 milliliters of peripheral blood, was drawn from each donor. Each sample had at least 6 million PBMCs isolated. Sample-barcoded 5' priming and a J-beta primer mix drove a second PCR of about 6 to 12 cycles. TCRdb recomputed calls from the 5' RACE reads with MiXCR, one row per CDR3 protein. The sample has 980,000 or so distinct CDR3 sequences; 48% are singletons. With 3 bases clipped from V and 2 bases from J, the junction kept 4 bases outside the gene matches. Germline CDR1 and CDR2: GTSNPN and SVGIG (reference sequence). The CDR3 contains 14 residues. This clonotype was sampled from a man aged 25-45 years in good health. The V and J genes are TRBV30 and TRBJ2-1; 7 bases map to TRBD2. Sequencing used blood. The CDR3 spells CAWRPSGAYNEQFF. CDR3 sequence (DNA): TGTGCCTGGAGACCCAGCGGGGCCTACAATGAGCAGTTCTTC.